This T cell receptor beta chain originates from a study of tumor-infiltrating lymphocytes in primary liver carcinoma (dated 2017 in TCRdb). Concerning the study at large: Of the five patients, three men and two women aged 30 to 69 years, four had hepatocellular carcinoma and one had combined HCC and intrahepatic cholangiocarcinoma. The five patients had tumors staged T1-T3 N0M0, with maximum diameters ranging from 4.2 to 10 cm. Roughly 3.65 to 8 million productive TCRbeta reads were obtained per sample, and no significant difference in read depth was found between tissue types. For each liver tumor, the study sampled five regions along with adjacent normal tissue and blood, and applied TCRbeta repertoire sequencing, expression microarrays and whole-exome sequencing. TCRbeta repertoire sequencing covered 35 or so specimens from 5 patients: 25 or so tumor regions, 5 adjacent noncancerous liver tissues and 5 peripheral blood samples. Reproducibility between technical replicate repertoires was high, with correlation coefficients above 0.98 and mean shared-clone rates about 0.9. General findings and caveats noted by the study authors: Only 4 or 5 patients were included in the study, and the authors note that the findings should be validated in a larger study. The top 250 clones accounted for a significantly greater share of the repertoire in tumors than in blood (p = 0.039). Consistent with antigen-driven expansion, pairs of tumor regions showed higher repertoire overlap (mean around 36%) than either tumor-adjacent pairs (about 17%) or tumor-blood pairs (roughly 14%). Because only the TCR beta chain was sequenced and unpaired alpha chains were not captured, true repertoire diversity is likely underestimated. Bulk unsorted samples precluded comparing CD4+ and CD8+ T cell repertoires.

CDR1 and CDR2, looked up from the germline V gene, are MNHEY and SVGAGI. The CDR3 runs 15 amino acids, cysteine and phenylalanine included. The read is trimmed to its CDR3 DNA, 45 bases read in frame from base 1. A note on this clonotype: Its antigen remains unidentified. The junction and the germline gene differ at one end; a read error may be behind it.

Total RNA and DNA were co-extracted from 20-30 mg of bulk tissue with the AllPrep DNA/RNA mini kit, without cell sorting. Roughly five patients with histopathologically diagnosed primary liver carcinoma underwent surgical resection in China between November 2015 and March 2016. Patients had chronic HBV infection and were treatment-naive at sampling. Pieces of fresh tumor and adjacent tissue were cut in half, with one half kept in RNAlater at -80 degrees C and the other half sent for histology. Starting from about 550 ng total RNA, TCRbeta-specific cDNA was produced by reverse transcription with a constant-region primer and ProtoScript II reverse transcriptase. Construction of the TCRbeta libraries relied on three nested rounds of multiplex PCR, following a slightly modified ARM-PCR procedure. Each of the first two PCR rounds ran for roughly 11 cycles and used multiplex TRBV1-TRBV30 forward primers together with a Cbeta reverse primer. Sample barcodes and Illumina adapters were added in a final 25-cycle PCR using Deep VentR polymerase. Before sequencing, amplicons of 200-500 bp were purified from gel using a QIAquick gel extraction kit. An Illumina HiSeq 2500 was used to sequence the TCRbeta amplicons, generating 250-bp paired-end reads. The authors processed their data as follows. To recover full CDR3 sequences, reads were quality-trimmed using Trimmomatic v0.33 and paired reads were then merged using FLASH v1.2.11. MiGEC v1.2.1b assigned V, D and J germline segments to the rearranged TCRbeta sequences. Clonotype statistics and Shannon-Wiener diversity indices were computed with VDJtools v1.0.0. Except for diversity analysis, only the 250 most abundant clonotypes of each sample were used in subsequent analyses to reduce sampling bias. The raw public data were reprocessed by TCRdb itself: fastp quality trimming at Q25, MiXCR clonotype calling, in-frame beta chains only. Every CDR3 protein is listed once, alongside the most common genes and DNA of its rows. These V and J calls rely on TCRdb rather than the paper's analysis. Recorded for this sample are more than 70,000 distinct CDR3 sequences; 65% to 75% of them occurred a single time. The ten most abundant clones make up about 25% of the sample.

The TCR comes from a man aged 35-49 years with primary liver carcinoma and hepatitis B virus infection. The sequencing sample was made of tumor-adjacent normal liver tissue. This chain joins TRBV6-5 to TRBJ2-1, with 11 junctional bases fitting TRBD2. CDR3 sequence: CANSYIGTSGDEQFF. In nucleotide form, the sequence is TGTGCCAACAGTTACATCGGGACTAGCGGCGATGAGCAGTTCTTC.